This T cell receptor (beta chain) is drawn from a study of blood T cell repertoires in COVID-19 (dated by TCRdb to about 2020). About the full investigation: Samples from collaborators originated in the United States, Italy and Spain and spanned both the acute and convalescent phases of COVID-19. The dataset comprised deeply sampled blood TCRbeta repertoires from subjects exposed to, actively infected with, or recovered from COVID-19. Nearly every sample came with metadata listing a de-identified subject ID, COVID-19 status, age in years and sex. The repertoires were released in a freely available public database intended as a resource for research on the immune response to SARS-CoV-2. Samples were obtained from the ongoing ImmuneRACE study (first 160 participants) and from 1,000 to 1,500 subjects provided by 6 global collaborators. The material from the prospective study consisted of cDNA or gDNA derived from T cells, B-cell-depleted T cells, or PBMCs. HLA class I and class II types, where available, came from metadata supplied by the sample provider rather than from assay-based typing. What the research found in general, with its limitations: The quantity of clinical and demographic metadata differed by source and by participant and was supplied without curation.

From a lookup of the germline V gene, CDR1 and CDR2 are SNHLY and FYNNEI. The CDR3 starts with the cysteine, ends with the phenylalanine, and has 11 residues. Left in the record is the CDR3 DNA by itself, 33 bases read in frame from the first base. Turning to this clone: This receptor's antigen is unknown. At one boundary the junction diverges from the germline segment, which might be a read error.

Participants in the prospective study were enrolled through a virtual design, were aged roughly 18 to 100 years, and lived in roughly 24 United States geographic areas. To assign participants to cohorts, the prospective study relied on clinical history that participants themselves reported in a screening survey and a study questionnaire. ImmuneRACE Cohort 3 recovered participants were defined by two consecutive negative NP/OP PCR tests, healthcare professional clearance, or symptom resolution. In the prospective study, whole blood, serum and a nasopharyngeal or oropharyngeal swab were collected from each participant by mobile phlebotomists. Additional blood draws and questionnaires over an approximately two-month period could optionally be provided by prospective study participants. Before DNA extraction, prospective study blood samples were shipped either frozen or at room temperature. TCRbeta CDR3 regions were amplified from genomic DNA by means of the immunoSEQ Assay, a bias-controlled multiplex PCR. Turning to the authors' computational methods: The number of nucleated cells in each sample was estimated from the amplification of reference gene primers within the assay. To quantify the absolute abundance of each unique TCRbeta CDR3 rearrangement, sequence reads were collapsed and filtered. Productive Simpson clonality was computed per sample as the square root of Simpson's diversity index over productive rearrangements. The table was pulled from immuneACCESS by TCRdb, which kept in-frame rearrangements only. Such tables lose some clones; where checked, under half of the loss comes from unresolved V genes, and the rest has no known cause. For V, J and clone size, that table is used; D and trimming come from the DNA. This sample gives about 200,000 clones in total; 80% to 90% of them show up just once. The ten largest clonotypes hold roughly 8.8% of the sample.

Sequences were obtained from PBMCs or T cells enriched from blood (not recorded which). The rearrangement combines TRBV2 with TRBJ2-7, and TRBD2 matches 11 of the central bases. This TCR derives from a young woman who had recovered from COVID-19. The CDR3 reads CASKLAGGTDF. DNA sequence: TGTGCCAGCAAGCTAGCGGGGGGTACAGACTTC.